Below, 32 T cell receptor beta chains from the same sample are listed, as sequenced in a study of TIL therapy for anti-PD-1-resistant metastatic lung cancer. This was the immunoSEQ v3 assay. Produced via immunoSEQ multiplex PCR; TCRdb's table is partial and in-frame only. The sample yields around 6,000 clones, less than 70% seen once. Noted time point: pre-treatment sample, taken before nivolumab and TIL therapy. Most excised metastases sampled were pleural nodules or supraclavicular lymph nodes. The sample was tumor tissue, taken at baseline. Receptors originate from a person aged 25 to 85 with non-small cell lung cancer.

This clone occurred a few times. J is TRBJ2-3 and V is TRBV5-1, with 8 bases lining up with TRBD1. After removal of 5 bases from V and 1 base from J, the junction contained 0 bases not matched to a gene. There are 13 residues in the CDR3. Per the germline V gene, CDR1 is SGHRS and CDR2 is YFSETQ. Here the CDR3 reads CASRTGGTDTQYF. In nucleotides, the CDR3 is TGCGCCAGCAGGACAGGGGGCACAGATACGCAGTATTTT.

This clone was counted only a few times. V is TRBV21-1 and J is TRBJ2-2; the table gives TRBD1 as D, unverified against the DNA. TRBV21-1 is flagged as a pseudogene. The CDR3 consists of 15 residues. CDR3 DNA: TGTGCCAGCAGCCAGGGACAGGGGGCAGCCGGGGAGCTGTTTTTT. Encoded protein: CASSQGQGAAGELFF.

There are a few counts of this clone. The chain couples TRBV4-3 to TRBJ2-6; TRBD2 matches 8 bases. Losses at the gene ends were 2 bases for V and 0 bases for J; bases not matched to a gene: 0. Per the germline V gene, CDR1 is LGHNA and CDR2 is YSLEER. The CDR3 has 16 residues. The DNA of the CDR3 is TGCGCCAGCAGCCAAACTAGCGGCTCTGGGGCCAACGTCCTGACTTTC. Its translation is CASSQTSGSGANVLTF.

The V call is TRBV19, the J call TRBJ1-5; D is uncertain. Trimming removed 3 bases at V and 7 bases at J, with 13 bases between. This CDR3 spans 14 amino acids. The germline V gene has CDR1 LNHDA and CDR2 SQIVND (reference sequence). CDR3 amino acids: CASSIPPGIQPQHF. The CDR3 nucleotides read TGTGCCAGTAGTATCCCTCCGGGAATCCAGCCCCAGCATTTT.

The chain's CDR3 is CASSIGTDFYSNQPQHF. The CDR3 DNA sequence: TGTGCCAGTAGTATAGGGACGGACTTTTATAGCAATCAGCCCCAGCATTTT. This chain links TRBV19 with TRBJ1-5; no definite D call. The CDR3 sequence is 17 residues long. The V end lost 1 base, the J end lost 0 bases, and 13 bases lay between the germline ends. Germline lookup yields CDR1 LNHDA and CDR2 SQIVND (reference sequence).

This clone was counted between two and nine times. The V and J genes are TRBV19 and TRBJ1-5, with D tentatively TRBD1 (5 bases). The CDR3 is 15 residues long. Germline assignment: CDR1 LNHDA and CDR2 SQIVND (reference sequence). V gave up 6 bases and J gave up 4 bases, with 16 bases separating them. CDR3 in amino acids: CASRGREGRNQPQHF. In nucleotides, the CDR3 is TGTGCCAGTAGAGGCAGGGAAGGCCGGAATCAGCCCCAGCATTTT.

V is TRBV19 and J is TRBJ2-7; no definite D call. V gave up 4 bases and J gave up 2 bases, with 12 bases separating them. CDR3 length: 14 residues. CDR1 is LNHDA and CDR2 is SQIVND in the germline V gene (reference sequence). Here the CDR3 DNA reads TGTGCCAGTAGTAAGGGTTTCGGTACCTACGAGCAGTACTTC. This codes for CASSKGFGTYEQYF.

The chain joins TRBV2 to TRBJ2-7; D is perhaps TRBD1 or TRBD2 (5 bases each). CDR1 and CDR2 (germline): SNHLY, FYNNEI. V dropped 0 bases and J dropped 4 bases, with 10 bases sitting between them. CDR3 length equals 14 residues. As DNA, the CDR3 is TGTGCCAGCAGTGAAGCGCCGGGACGGTACGAGCAGTACTTC. Protein product: CASSEAPGRYEQYF.

V gene TRBV6-5 combines with J gene TRBJ2-5; 7 bases agree with TRBD1. V shed 6 bases and J 2 bases; nucleotides not matched to a gene: 9. Germline CDR1 reads MNHEY; CDR2 reads SVGAGI. This CDR3 is built from 15 residues. CDR3 coding DNA: TGTGCCAGCAGACTTACTTACAGGGGACAAGAGACCCAGTACTTC. It is translated as CASRLTYRGQETQYF.

The chain joins TRBV19 to TRBJ1-2; D is ambiguous. The germline CDR1 and CDR2 sequences are LNHDA and SQIVND (reference sequence). With 3 bases removed from V and 4 bases from J, the gap between germline ends came to 9 bases. This CDR3 contains 13 residues. Here the CDR3 reads CASSMSGLYGYTF. The CDR3 DNA sequence: TGTGCCAGTAGTATGTCAGGCCTCTATGGCTACACCTTC.

This chain links TRBV9 with TRBJ2-1, with 8 bases matching TRBD1. Germline CDR1 reads SGDLS; CDR2 reads YYNGEE. The CDR3 sequence is 15 residues long. The trim removed 0 bases at V and 7 bases at J, leaving 6 bases unmatched. The CDR3 spells CASSVESGGRNEQFF. The CDR3 DNA follows: TGTGCCAGCAGCGTAGAATCAGGGGGCCGGAATGAGCAGTTCTTC.

The table lists this clone with a few counts. The chain carries TRBV2 and TRBJ2-7; perhaps D is TRBD1 or TRBD2 (5 bases each). The V and J ends lost 9 bases and 5 bases respectively, with 11 bases between them. CDR1 and CDR2 (germline): SNHLY, FYNNEI. The CDR3 is 11 amino acids. Here the CDR3 reads CASSGTHEQYF. CDR3 nucleotide sequence: TGTGCCAGTTCAGGGACCCACGAGCAGTACTTC.

The chain uses TRBV24-1 and TRBJ2-3; TRBD2 matches 8 bases. Germline CDR1 and CDR2: KGHDR and SFDVKD. With V trimmed by 3 bases and J by 2 bases, 3 bases remained unmatched. The CDR3 is 15 amino acids. The CDR3 DNA is TGTGCCACCAGTGATCCCGGGAGGGACACAGATACGCAGTATTTT. The encoded protein is CATSDPGRDTDTQYF.

This clone was picked up a small number of times. The chain links TRBV3-1 (or the pseudogene TRBV3-2) to TRBJ2-7, with D perhaps TRBD1 (5 bases). Trimming pared 6 bases from V and 5 bases from J, leaving 8 bases between. The CDR3 is 11 amino acids. Germline CDR1 reads LGHDT; CDR2 reads YNNKEL (reference sequence). The DNA for the CDR3 is TGTGCCAGCAGGCTCAGGGACGAGCAGTACTTC. Translated: CASRLRDEQYF.

This rearrangement joins TRBV6-6 to TRBJ2-6; a weak D match, TRBD2 (5 bases). The CDR3 extends over 13 amino acids. Per the germline V gene, CDR1 is MNHNY and CDR2 is SVGAGI (reference sequence). The V gene lost 11 bases and the J gene lost 3 bases, with 11 bases spanning the gap. As DNA, the CDR3 is TGTGCCTTCGGGGTAGGTGGGGCCAACGTCCTGACTTTC. Translated: CAFGVGGANVLTF.

The V call is TRBV5-5, the J call TRBJ1-4; TRBD1 is a possible D gene (5 bases). The CDR3 is made up of 13 amino acids. V was pared by 0 bases and J by 11 bases, with 11 bases between. CDR1 is SGHKS, CDR2 YYEKEE, per germline (reference sequence). CDR3 DNA: TGTGCCAGCAGCTTGGAGTGGGGGGGGAAACTGTTTTTT. Amino acids: CASSLEWGGKLFF.

This chain joins TRBV6-5 and TRBJ1-5, with 11 positions matching TRBD1. V was pared by 0 bases and J by 4 bases, with 2 bases of the junction left unmatched. This CDR3 is built from 16 residues. The germline CDR1 and CDR2 sequences are MNHEY and SVGAGI. The CDR3 reads CASSYSGTGGNQPQHF. CDR3 sequence (DNA): TGTGCCAGCAGTTACTCTGGGACAGGGGGTAATCAGCCCCAGCATTTT.

V and J are TRBV29-1 and TRBJ2-3; the D gene is possibly TRBD1 (6 bases). The ends were cut back, 5 bases at V and 5 bases at J, with 23 bases in the middle. Germline V gene lookup returns CDR1 SQVTM and CDR2 ANQGSEA. This CDR3 comprises 16 residues. The CDR3 DNA sequence: TGCAGCGTTTATCGCCGGACAGTCGGCTCCCTAGATACGCAGTATTTT. Translated: CSVYRRTVGSLDTQYF.

This sequence joins TRBV7-8 and TRBJ2-3; D unclear. The CDR3 runs to 13 residues. In germline, CDR1 is SGHVS, CDR2 FQNEAQ. With 5 bases removed from V and 2 bases from J, the gap between germline ends came to 8 bases. Here the CDR3 DNA reads TGTGCCAGCAGCCGCCGCCACACAGATACGCAGTATTTT. Amino acid sequence: CASSRRHTDTQYF.

The chain uses TRBV5-5 and TRBJ2-1; no firm D call. The V gene lost 4 bases and the J gene lost 0 bases, with 5 bases spanning the gap. The CDR3 has 13 amino acids. CDR1 is SGHKS and CDR2 is YYEKEE in the germline V gene (reference sequence). CDR3 in amino acids: CASSLDSYNEQFF. In DNA form, the CDR3 reads TGTGCCAGCAGCCTTGACTCCTACAATGAGCAGTTCTTC. Full variable domain (missing parts from reference TRBV5-5 and TRBJ2-1): DAGVTQSPTHLIKTRGQQVTLRCSPISGHKSVSWYQQVLGQGPQFIFQYYEKEERGRGNFPDRFSARQFPNYSSELNVNALLLGDSALYLCASSLDSYNEQFFGPGTRLTVL.

This clone has only a few counts. This rearrangement joins TRBV12-3 or TRBV12-4 to TRBJ1-2, with a weak D call TRBD1 (6 bases). V was pared by 5 bases and J by 7 bases, with 14 bases between. The CDR3 is 13 residues long. The CDR3 nucleotides are TGTGCCAGCAGTCCTACAGGGACGGGTGGCTACACCTTC. This sequence encodes CASSPTGTGGYTF.

The count of this clone is one. The V call is TRBV18, the J call TRBJ2-2; weak D call: TRBD1 (6 bases). The length of the CDR3 is 14 residues. V lost 6 bases, J lost 3 bases, and 11 bases lay in between. Germline CDR1 KGHSH, CDR2 LQKENI. The CDR3 sequence: CASSRTADTGELFF. CDR3 coding DNA: TGTGCCAGCTCCCGGACAGCAGACACCGGGGAGCTGTTTTTT.

This clone appeared a few times. Germline is not matched at one junction end, which may reflect a read error. Here the CDR3 reads CASSSHRAPQVF. CDR3 sequence (DNA): TGTGCCAGCAGTTCTCACAGGGCCCCTCAGGTCTTC. The chain couples TRBV27 to TRBJ2-1, with D tentatively TRBD1 (6 bases). CDR1 is MNHEY, CDR2 SMNVEV, per germline (reference sequence). The CDR3 contains 12 residues.

This clone was detected a few times. The gene calls are TRBV27 and TRBJ2-6; 10 bases are a match to TRBD1. Germline values: CDR1 MNHEY, CDR2 SMNVEV (reference sequence). Unmatched junction bases numbered 12, after V lost 8 bases and J lost 2 bases. CDR3 length: 18 amino acids. The CDR3 coding sequence is TGTGCCAGCTCGTCTTGGGGACAGGGGAGTGCTGGGGCCAACGTCCTGACTTTC. It translates to CASSSWGQGSAGANVLTF.

Judged by abundance, this clone is medium-sized. The chain couples TRBV4-2 to TRBJ2-3; D might be TRBD1 (5 bases). The CDR3 length is 16 residues. Germline-derived CDR1 and CDR2 are LGHNA and YNFKEQ. Trimming pared 0 bases from V and 2 bases from J, leaving 12 bases between. DNA of the CDR3: TGTGCCAGCAGCCAAGACCCCAGGACAATCACAGATACGCAGTATTTT. It encodes CASSQDPRTITDTQYF.

This chain links TRBV7-2 with TRBJ2-3; TRBD2 agrees at 8 bases. Germline V CDR1 and CDR2: SGHTA, FQGNSA. V trimming: 8 bases; J trimming: 5 bases; junction bases outside the gene matches: 9. The CDR3 contains 14 residues. This CDR3 reads CASRAGAPGDTQYF. The CDR3 DNA follows: TGTGCCAGCCGAGCGGGAGCCCCCGGAGATACGCAGTATTTT.

This clone occurred a few times. The chain has TRBV6-4 and TRBJ2-2, with D perhaps TRBD2 (6 bases). CDR1 is MRHNA, CDR2 SNTAGT, per germline. The CDR3 is made up of 14 amino acids. V was pared by 4 bases and J by 5 bases, with 11 bases between. CDR3 coding DNA: TGTGCCAGCAGTGTAGAGGAGGGGACCGGGGAGCTGTTTTTT. Translation: CASSVEEGTGELFF.

The chain carries TRBV29-1 and TRBJ2-2, with 7 nucleotides matching TRBD1. Germline CDR1 is SQVTM and CDR2 is ANQGSEA. Unmatched junction bases numbered 3, after V lost 6 bases and J lost 2 bases. The CDR3 consists of 13 residues. The DNA of the CDR3 is TGCAGCGTAGACAGGGCCAACACCGGGGAGCTGTTTTTT. Translating gives CSVDRANTGELFF.

This chain links TRBV19 with TRBJ1-5; no clear D gene. Germline V lookup: CDR1 LNHDA, CDR2 SQIVND (reference sequence). V dropped 3 bases and J dropped 0 bases, with 12 bases sitting between them. The CDR3 contains 16 residues. CDR3 in amino acids: CASSIGQAYSNQPQHF. The CDR3 region has the DNA TGTGCCAGTAGTATCGGGCAGGCATATAGCAATCAGCCCCAGCATTTT.

The chain recombines TRBV28 with TRBJ2-5; 7 bases are shared with TRBD2. This CDR3 is 15 amino acids long. The V and J ends lost 7 bases and 3 bases, in that order; junction bases with no gene match: 11. Looked up from germline, CDR1 is MDHEN and CDR2 is SYDVKM. CDR3 protein: CASISRGEGKETQYF. CDR3 nucleotide sequence: TGTGCCAGCATCTCCCGGGGGGAGGGAAAAGAGACCCAGTACTTC.

The chain uses TRBV7-9 and TRBJ1-1, with 10 nucleotides matching TRBD1. This CDR3 is 16 amino acids long. Germline lookup yields CDR1 SEHNR and CDR2 FQNEAQ (reference sequence). The junction had 11 bases not matched to a gene; V was cut back by 5 bases and J by 5 bases. The CDR3 nucleotides are TGTGCCAGCAGCGTCGGACAGGGGGGAACGGATACTGAAGCTTTCTTT. This sequence encodes CASSVGQGGTDTEAFF.

This clone was recorded a few times. The chain recombines TRBV4-3 with TRBJ2-5; a possible D gene is TRBD2 (5 bases). CDR1 and CDR2 from the germline V gene are LGHNA and YSLEER. This CDR3 is 15 amino acids long. V was pared by 4 bases and J by 5 bases, with 17 bases between. The CDR3 DNA is TGCGCCAGCAGCCGCACACTGAGCAGAGGGGAGACCCAGTACTTC. Its protein product is CASSRTLSRGETQYF.